This TCR beta chain derives from a study of low-dose radiotherapy and immunotherapy resistance in tumors. First-strand cDNA relied on TRAV- and TRBV-specific primers spanning alpha and beta chains. With a V-primer adapter and a constant-region primer, TCRs were amplified for approximately 19 PCR cycles. From the reads, TCRdb called clonotypes with MiXCR, one entry per CDR3 protein. The table lists over 65,000 distinct CDR3 sequences, roughly a sixth of them singletons. Time point given: before trial treatment. Tumors of eligible patients were advanced, solid and lacking tumor-infiltrating lymphocytes. Germline V gives CDR1 SGHTA, CDR2 FQGNSA. Trimming removed 4 bases from V and 5 bases from J, with 26 bases in between. This CDR3 is 19 amino acids long. This clonotype was counted at least ten times.

The starting material was PBMCs, obtained before treatment. This TCR was recovered from a male donor with prostate cancer. The chain joins TRBV7-2 to TRBJ2-2; a possible D gene is TRBD2 (6 bases). The CDR3 DNA sequence: TGTGCCAGCAGCTCCATGAGGTCCGGGGGTGAAGGAAAAACCGGGGAGCTGTTTTTT. It encodes CASSSMRSGGEGKTGELFF. Variable domain in full (rest from reference TRBV7-2 and TRBJ2-2): GAGVSQSPSNKVTEKGKDVELRCDPISGHTALYWYRQSLGQGLEFLIYFQGNSAPDKSGLPSDRFSAERTGGSVSTLTIQRTQQEDSAVYLCASSSMRSGGEGKTGELFFGEGSRLTVL.